This entry is about one T cell receptor (beta chain). Its antigen is undetermined. These data are taken from a study of cytomegalovirus exposure and HLA in healthy donors. Whole-study findings and limits: Within a later analysis, the majority of CMV-associated TCR beta chains appeared HLA-restricted.

The PCR had 60 Vbeta and 13 Jbeta primers. The data were produced by immunoSEQ multiplex PCR, yet TCRdb's version contains in-frame clones alone and is incomplete. The sample consists of around 130,000 clones, under 90% of them appearing once. The germline CDR1 and CDR2 sequences are SGHRS and YFSETQ. Trimming took 4 bases from V and 7 from J; bases not matched to a gene: 11. The CDR3 is 16 residues long. The chain employs TRBV5-1 and TRBJ1-6; 7 positions agree with TRBD1. The sample was PBMCs. The clonotype was recovered from a woman aged 40 to 50 in good health and CMV-seronegative. The CDR3 nucleotides read TGCGCCAGCAGCCCTCAGCCAGGGGGGACGAATTCACCCCTCCACTTT. Translated: CASSPQPGGTNSPLHF.